What follows are 19 T cell receptor beta chains derived from one specimen sequenced in a study of PD-1 blockade in mismatch repair-deficient tumors. Only in-frame clones appear in the TCRdb table, and some are missing; sequencing was by immunoSEQ multiplex PCR. The data hold approximately 120,000 clones, with 85% to 90% observed a single time. The material was peripheral blood, obtained 44 weeks after starting pembrolizumab. Receptor source: an adult with mismatch repair-deficient cancer.

The chain has TRBV28 and TRBJ2-3; D unresolved. The CDR3 length is 12 residues. Per germline, CDR1 MDHEN and CDR2 SYDVKM. Trimming shortened V by 7 bases and J by 1 base, and 6 bases separated the two germline ends. The CDR3, as DNA: TGTGCCAGCAATGCTGGCACAGATACGCAGTATTTT. As protein: CASNAGTDTQYF.

This chain connects TRBV28 to TRBJ2-3, with 10 bases aligning to TRBD2. The CDR3 totals 14 residues. The trim removed 5 bases at V and 7 bases at J, leaving 6 bases unmatched. Germline loops: CDR1 MDHEN, CDR2 SYDVKM. DNA of the CDR3: TGTGCCAGCAGTGCCCTAGCGGGAGCTTATACGCAGTATTTT. As protein: CASSALAGAYTQYF.

This clone has a handful of counts. The chain links TRBV5-1 to TRBJ2-7; D is unresolved. V was trimmed by 0 bases and J by 3 bases, leaving 4 bases between them. The CDR3 is 12 residues long. Germline V lookup: CDR1 SGHRS, CDR2 YFSETQ. The CDR3 loop is CASSLVGYEQYF. The CDR3 coding sequence is TGCGCCAGCAGCTTGGTAGGCTACGAGCAGTACTTC.

The chain joins TRBV7-9 to TRBJ2-7; D gene uncertain. The CDR3 is 14 residues long. Trimming stripped 5 bases from V and 0 bases from J, with 11 bases between. CDR1 SEHNR and CDR2 FQNEAQ come from the germline V gene (reference sequence). The CDR3 region is CASSAAANSYEQYF. Here the CDR3 DNA reads TGTGCCAGCAGCGCCGCGGCGAACTCCTACGAGCAGTACTTC.

The chain links TRBV30 to TRBJ2-7, with 8 bases that match TRBD2. Germline loops: CDR1 GTSNPN, CDR2 SVGIG (reference sequence). CDR3 length: 12 amino acids. J gave up 6 bases and V 2 bases, and 3 bases lay outside the gene matches. CDR3 residues: CAWSSGRGEQYF. The CDR3 nucleotides are TGTGCCTGGAGTAGCGGGAGAGGCGAGCAGTACTTC.

V gene TRBV14 combines with J gene TRBJ1-1; D gene ambiguous. The CDR3 sequence is 14 residues long. Looked up from germline, CDR1 is SGHDN and CDR2 is FVKESK. Trimming shortened V by 4 bases and J by 4 bases, and 13 bases separated the two germline ends. In nucleotides, the CDR3 is TGTGCCAGCAGCCCATTCCAATCACCCACTGAAGCTTTCTTT. Translation: CASSPFQSPTEAFF. The variable domain in full, with the rest retrieved from reference TRBV14 and TRBJ1-1, is EAGVTQFPSHSVIEKGQTVTLRCDPISGHDNLYWYRRVMGKEIKFLLHFVKESKQDESGMPNNRFLAERTGGTYSTLKVQPAELEDSGVYFCASSPFQSPTEAFFGQGTRLTVV.

Here the CDR3 DNA reads TGTGCCAGCAGCTTATTACCCAGGGCCAACACTGAAGCTTTCTTT. This gives the protein CASSLLPRANTEAFF. V is TRBV7-9 and J is TRBJ1-1; tentative D call: TRBD1 (5 bases). V lost 2 bases and J 2 bases, leaving 12 bases between the germline ends. The CDR3 extends over 15 amino acids. The germline V gene has CDR1 SEHNR and CDR2 FQNEAQ (reference sequence).

The chain recombines TRBV5-4 with TRBJ2-1; D is unclear. The CDR3 spans 13 residues. The V gene's germline CDR1 is SGHNT and CDR2 YYREEE (reference sequence). V gave up 0 bases and J gave up 10 bases, with 11 bases separating them. The CDR3 nucleotides are TGTGCCAGCAGCTTGGGCTTGGGGAAAGAGCAGTTCTTC. It yields the protein CASSLGLGKEQFF.

The chain recombines TRBV7-9 with TRBJ2-7; D may correspond to TRBD1 or TRBD2 (5 bases each). This CDR3 has 19 amino acids. V shed 2 bases and J shed 6 bases, with 29 bases lying between them. Looked up from germline, CDR1 is SEHNR and CDR2 is FQNEAQ (reference sequence). CDR3 sequence (DNA): TGTGCCAGCAGCTTAACCGGGGCCTTGAGGGGCAAGGGTGGTTCCGAGCAGTACTTC. Protein sequence: CASSLTGALRGKGGSEQYF.

The chain uses TRBV5-6 and TRBJ2-5, with 9 bases aligning to TRBD1. Per the germline V gene, CDR1 is SGHDT and CDR2 is YYEEEE. The J segment lost 7 bases and the V segment lost 4 bases, leaving 5 bases of the junction unmatched. The CDR3 consists of 13 residues. As DNA, the CDR3 is TGTGCCAGCAGCCGGACAGGGGTTGCGACCCAGTACTTC. Amino acids: CASSRTGVATQYF.

This sequence joins TRBV4-1 and TRBJ2-6; 12 nucleotides agree with TRBD2. The CDR3 is 18 residues long. The J segment lost 0 bases and the V segment lost 4 bases, leaving 4 bases of the junction unmatched. Germline V gene data show CDR1 as MGHRA and CDR2 as YSYEKL. CDR3 nucleotide sequence: TGCGCCAGCAGCCCCTCTAGCGGGAGGGCCTCTGGGGCCAACGTCCTGACTTTC. It specifies CASSPSSGRASGANVLTF.

The genes are TRBV6-6 and TRBJ2-7; 7 bases agree with TRBD1. CDR1 MNHNY and CDR2 SVGAGI come from the germline V gene (reference sequence). Trimming at V came to 4 bases and at J to 1 base, leaving 10 bases not matched to a gene. The CDR3 contains 16 residues. The CDR3 is CASSFFLGTVSYEQYF. CDR3 bases: TGTGCCAGCAGTTTCTTTCTTGGGACAGTATCCTACGAGCAGTACTTC.

This chain links TRBV2 with TRBJ2-7; D might be TRBD2 (7 bases). V lost 8 bases and J lost 1, with 15 bases in between. Germline CDR1 reads SNHLY; CDR2 reads FYNNEI. The CDR3 is made up of 14 amino acids. The CDR3 region has the DNA TGTGCCAGCCTGGGAGGGGGGGCATCCTACGAGCAGTACTTC. Protein: CASLGGGASYEQYF.

The V call is TRBV28, the J call TRBJ2-5; tentative D call: TRBD1 (5 bases). CDR3 length equals 13 residues. Trimming stripped 7 bases from V and 5 bases from J, with 14 bases between. The germline V gene encodes CDR1 MDHEN and CDR2 SYDVKM. This chain's CDR3 is CASNGAVRETQYF. In DNA, the CDR3 is TGTGCCAGCAATGGGGCGGTTCGGGAGACCCAGTACTTC.

V gene TRBV2 combines with J gene TRBJ2-7; 8 nucleotides agree with TRBD2. The CDR3 is made up of 16 amino acids. The V gene's germline CDR1 is SNHLY and CDR2 FYNNEI. Trimming took 3 bases from V and 2 from J; bases not matched to a gene: 9. The CDR3 loop reads CASSEFLSGGPYEQYF. CDR3 sequence (DNA): TGTGCCAGCAGTGAGTTCCTATCGGGAGGGCCCTACGAGCAGTACTTC. The full variable domain, completed using reference TRBV2 and TRBJ2-7, is EPEVTQTPSHQVTQMGQEVILRCVPISNHLYFYWYRQILGQKVEFLVSFYNNEISEKSEIFDDQFSVERPDGSNFTLKIRSTKLEDSAMYFCASSEFLSGGPYEQYFGPGTRLTVT.

This clone was detected only once. The chain employs TRBV19 and TRBJ2-5; the D is unclear. Germline V gene sequence: CDR1 LNHDA, CDR2 SQIVND (reference sequence). The CDR3 is made up of 12 amino acids. V was clipped by 3 bases and J by 5 bases, with 7 bases between them. CDR3 bases: TGTGCCAGTAGTATTTCACGGGAGACCCAGTACTTC. Translated, it gives CASSISRETQYF.

This chain uses TRBV4-3 with TRBJ2-7; no definite D call. The CDR3 sequence is 14 residues long. The V gene's germline CDR1 is LGHNA and CDR2 YSLEER. The ends were cut back, 0 bases at V and 0 bases at J, with 6 bases in the middle. Here the CDR3 reads CASSQDRSSYEQYF. The DNA for the CDR3 is TGCGCCAGCAGCCAAGATAGATCCTCCTACGAGCAGTACTTC.

This rearrangement joins TRBV7-2 to TRBJ2-7, with D perhaps matching TRBD1 (7 bases). The CDR3 spans 15 residues. The germline V and J ends were trimmed by 5 bases and 0 bases, with 14 bases remaining between them. Germline V gene data show CDR1 as SGHTA and CDR2 as FQGNSA. Here the CDR3 DNA reads TGTGCCAGCAGCCTTAGCGGACAGGTCTCCTACGAGCAGTACTTC. Its translation: CASSLSGQVSYEQYF.

The rearrangement joins TRBV5-1 to TRBJ1-3, with D hard to call. The CDR3 covers 13 residues. V gave up 1 base and J gave up 4 bases, with 6 bases separating them. Germline V gene lookup returns CDR1 SGHRS and CDR2 YFSETQ. Here the CDR3 DNA reads TGCGCCAGCAGCTTGAGCATCGGAAACACCATATATTTT. This gives the protein CASSLSIGNTIYF.